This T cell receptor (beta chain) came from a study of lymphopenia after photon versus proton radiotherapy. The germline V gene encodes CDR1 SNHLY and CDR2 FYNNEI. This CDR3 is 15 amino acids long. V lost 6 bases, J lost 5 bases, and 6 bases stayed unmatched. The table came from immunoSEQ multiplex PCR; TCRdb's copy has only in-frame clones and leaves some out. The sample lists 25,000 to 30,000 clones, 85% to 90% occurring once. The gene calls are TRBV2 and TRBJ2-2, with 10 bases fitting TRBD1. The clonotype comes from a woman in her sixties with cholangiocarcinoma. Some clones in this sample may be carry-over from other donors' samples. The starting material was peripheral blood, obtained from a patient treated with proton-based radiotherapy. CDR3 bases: TGTGCCAGCAGACGACAGGGGGCGGGAACCGGGGAGCTGTTTTTT. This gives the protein CASRRQGAGTGELFF.